Described below is a single TCR beta chain sequence and its context. The data stem from a study of blood T cell repertoires in COVID-19. As for the study in general: Italy, Spain and the United States were the sources of the convalescent and acute COVID-19 samples.

Data came from immunoSEQ multiplex PCR; TCRdb stores just in-frame clones and leaves some out. The sample yields about 130,000 clones, more than 80% seen once. This CDR3 has 13 residues. V dropped 11 bases and J dropped 8 bases, with 19 bases sitting between them. Germline V gene lookup returns CDR1 MNHEY and CDR2 SVGAGI. The V and J genes are TRBV6-5 and TRBJ2-1; perhaps TRBD1 as D (5 bases). The sample was peripheral blood. The sequence came from a human donor in a cohort sampled during active COVID-19. CDR3 sequence (DNA): TGTGCCTCGCGACAGCCGGTCTCGGATGAGCAGTTCTTC. Translation: CASRQPVSDEQFF.